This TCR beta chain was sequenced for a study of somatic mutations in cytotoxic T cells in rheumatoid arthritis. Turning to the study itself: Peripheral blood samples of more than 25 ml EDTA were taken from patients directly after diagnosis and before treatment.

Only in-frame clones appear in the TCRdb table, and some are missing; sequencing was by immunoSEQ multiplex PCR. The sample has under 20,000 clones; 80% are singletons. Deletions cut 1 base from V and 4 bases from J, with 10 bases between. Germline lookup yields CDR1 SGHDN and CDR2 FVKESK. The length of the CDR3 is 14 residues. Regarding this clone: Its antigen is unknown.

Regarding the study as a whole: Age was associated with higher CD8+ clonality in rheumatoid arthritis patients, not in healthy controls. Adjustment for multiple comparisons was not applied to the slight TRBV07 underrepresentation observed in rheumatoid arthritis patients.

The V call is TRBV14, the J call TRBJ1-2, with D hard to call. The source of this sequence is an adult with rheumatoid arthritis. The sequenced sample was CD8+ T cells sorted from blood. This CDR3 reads CASSQARTAYGYTF. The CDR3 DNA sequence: TGTGCCAGCAGCCAAGCAAGGACGGCCTATGGCTACACCTTC.